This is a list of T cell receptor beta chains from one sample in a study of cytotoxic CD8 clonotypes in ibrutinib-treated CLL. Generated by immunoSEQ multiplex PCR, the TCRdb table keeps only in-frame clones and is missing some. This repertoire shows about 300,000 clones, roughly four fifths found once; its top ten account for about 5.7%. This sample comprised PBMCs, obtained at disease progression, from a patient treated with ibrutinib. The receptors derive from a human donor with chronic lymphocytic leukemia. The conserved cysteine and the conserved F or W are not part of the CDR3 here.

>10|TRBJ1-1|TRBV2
ASSGGGTEAF
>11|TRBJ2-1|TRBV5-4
ASSPMGWAEQF
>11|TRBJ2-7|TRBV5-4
ASSRTGVGEQY
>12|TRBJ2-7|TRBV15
ATSRNRQEDEQY
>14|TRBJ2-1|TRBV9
ASSGHWTGGHNEQF
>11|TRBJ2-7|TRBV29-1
SVRGGATYEQY
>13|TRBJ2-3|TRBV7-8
ASSLRFGSTDTQY
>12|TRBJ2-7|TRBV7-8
ASSSGTGIYEQY
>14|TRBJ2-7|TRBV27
ASSSLDRGLTYEQY
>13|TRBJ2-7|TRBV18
ASSPRQGPWDEQY
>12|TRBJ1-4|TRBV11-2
ASSLGQGFYKLF
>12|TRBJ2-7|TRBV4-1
ASSQEVGPYEQY
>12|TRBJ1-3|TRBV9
ASSVGGTGNTIY
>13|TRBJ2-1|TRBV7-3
ASSTSPGTGHEQF
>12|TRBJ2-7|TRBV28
ASKWRRTSYEQY
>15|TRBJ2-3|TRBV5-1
ASSLVLAGGYADTQY
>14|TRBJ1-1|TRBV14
ASRTGTGGSNTEAF
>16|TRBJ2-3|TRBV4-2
ASSQDGAKGGGSDTQY
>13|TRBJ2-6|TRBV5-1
ASSPQGGGANVLT
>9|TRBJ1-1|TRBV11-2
ASSPVTEAF
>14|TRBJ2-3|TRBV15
ATSSSGASSTDTQY
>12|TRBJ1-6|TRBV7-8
ASSPDRRNSPLH
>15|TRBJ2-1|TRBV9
ASSVAGPSRVYNEQF
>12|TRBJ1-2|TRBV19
ASSKEDRGYGYT
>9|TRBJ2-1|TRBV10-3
AISESNEQF
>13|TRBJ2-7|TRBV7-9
ASSLYSGRDFEQY
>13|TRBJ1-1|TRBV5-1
ASSPTRTGNTEAF
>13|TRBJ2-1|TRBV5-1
ASSLGGTEYNEQF
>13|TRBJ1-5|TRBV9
ASSVGGRGNGPQH
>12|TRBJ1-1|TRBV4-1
ASRASQGYTEAF
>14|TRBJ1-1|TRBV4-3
ASSQERGTTNTEAF
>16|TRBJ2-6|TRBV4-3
ASSQARLAGGGANVLT
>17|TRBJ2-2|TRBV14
ASSPRFRLAGDSSGELF
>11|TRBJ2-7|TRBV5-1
ASSETDDYEQY
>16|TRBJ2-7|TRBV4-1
ASSQGRRWDRGYYEQY
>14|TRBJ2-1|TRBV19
ASSMPWSQPYNEQF
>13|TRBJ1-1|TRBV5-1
ASSLDRVLDTEAF
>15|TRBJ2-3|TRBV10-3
AISFRLAGGSTDTQY
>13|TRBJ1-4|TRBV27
ASSPLDRTNEKLF